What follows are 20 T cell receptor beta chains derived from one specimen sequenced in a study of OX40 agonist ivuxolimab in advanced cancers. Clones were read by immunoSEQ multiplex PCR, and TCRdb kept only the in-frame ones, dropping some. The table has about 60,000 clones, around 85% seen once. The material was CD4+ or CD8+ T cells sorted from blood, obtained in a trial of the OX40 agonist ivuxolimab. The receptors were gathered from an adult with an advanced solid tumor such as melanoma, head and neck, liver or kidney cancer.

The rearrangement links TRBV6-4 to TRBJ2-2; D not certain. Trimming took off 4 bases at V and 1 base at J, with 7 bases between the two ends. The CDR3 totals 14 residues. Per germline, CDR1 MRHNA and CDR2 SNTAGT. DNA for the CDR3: TGTGCCAGCAGTGCCTCAGTGAACACCGGGGAGCTGTTTTTT. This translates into CASSASVNTGELFF.

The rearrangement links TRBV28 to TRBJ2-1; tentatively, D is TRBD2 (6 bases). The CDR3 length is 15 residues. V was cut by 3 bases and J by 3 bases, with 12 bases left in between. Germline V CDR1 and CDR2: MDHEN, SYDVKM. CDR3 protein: CASSFVLASYNEQFF. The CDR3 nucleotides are TGTGCCAGCAGTTTTGTGCTAGCGAGCTACAATGAGCAGTTCTTC.

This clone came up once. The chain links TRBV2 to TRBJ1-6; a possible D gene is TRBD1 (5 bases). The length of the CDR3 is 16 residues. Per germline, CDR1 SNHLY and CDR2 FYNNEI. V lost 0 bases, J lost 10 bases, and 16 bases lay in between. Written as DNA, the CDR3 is TGTGCCAGCAGTGAAGCGGTGCAGGGTGAAGGATCACCCCTCCACTTT. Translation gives CASSEAVQGEGSPLHF.

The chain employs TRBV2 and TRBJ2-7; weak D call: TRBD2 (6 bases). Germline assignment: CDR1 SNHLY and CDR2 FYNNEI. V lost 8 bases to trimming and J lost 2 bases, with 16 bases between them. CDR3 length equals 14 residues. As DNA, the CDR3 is TGTGCCAGCCACCCGGGACTGGCAACCTACGAGCAGTACTTC. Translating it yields CASHPGLATYEQYF.

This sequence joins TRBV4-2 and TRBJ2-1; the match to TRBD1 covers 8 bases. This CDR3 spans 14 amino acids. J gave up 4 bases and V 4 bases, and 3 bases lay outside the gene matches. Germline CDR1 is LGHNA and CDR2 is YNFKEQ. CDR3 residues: CASSLDRGYNEQFF. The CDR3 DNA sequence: TGTGCCAGCAGCCTAGACAGGGGTTACAATGAGCAGTTCTTC.

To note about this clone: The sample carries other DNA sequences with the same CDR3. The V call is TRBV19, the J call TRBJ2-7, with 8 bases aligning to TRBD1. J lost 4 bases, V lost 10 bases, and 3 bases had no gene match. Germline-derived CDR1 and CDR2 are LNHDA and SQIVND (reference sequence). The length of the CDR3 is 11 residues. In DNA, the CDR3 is TGTGCCACTCGACAGGGGTACGAGCAGTACTTC. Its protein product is CATRQGYEQYF.

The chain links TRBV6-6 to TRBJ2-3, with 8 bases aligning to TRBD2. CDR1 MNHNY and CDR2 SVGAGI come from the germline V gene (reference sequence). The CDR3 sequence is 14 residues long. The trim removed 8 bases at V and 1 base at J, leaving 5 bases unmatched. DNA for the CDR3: TGTGCCAGCCGGGGGGGGATTCGCACAGATACGCAGTATTTT. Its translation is CASRGGIRTDTQYF.

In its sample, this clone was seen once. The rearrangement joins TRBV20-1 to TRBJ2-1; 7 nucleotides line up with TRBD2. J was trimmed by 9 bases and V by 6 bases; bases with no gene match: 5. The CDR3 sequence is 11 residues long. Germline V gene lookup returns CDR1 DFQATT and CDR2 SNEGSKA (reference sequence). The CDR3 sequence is CSAGGRTEQFF. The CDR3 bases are TGCAGTGCGGGGGGGAGGACTGAGCAGTTCTTC.

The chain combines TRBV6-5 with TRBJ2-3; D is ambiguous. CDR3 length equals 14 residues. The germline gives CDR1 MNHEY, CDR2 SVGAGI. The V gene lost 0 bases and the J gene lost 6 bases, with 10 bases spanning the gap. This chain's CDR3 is CASSYSATGDTQYF. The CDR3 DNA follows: TGTGCCAGCAGTTACTCGGCCACCGGGGATACGCAGTATTTT.

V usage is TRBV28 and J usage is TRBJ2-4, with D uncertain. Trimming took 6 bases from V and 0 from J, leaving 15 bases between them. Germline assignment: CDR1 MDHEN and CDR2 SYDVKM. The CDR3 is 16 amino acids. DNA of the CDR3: TGTGCCAGCAGCCCCCAAGAGTCTCTAGCCAAAAACATTCAGTACTTC. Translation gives CASSPQESLAKNIQYF.

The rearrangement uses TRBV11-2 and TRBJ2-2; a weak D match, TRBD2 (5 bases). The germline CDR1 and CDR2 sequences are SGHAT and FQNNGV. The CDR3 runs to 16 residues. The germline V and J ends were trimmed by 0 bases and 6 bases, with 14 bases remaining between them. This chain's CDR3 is CASSLDRAEGSGELFF. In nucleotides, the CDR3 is TGTGCCAGCAGCTTAGATAGGGCTGAGGGATCCGGGGAGCTGTTTTTT.

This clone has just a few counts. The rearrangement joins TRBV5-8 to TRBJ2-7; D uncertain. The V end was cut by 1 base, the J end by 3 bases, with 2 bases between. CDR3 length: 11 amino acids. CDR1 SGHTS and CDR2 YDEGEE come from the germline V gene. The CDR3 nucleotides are TGTGCCAGCAGCTTGTTCTACGAGCAGTACTTC. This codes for CASSLFYEQYF.

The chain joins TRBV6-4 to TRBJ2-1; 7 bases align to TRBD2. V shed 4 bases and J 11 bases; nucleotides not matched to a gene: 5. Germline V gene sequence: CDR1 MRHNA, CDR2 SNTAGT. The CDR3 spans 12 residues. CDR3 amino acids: CASSGPGGKQFF. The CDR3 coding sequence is TGTGCCAGCAGTGGACCCGGGGGGAAGCAGTTCTTC.

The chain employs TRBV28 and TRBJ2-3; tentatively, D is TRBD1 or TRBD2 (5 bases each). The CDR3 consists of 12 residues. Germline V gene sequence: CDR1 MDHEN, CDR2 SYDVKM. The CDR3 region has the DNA TGTGCGACAGAGGGGATCACAGATACGCAGTATTTT. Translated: CATEGITDTQYF.

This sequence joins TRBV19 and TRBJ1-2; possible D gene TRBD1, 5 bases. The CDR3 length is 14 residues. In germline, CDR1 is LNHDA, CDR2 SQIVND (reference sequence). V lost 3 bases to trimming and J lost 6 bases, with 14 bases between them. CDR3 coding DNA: TGTGCCAGTAGTATGTCTGGGGCCCATGATGGCTACACCTTC. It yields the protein CASSMSGAHDGYTF. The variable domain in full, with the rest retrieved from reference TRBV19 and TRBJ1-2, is DGGITQSPKYLFRKEGQNVTLSCEQNLNHDAMYWYRQDPGQGLRLIYYSQIVNDFQKGDIAEGYSVSREKKESFPLTVTSAQKNPTAFYLCASSMSGAHDGYTFGSGTRLTVV.

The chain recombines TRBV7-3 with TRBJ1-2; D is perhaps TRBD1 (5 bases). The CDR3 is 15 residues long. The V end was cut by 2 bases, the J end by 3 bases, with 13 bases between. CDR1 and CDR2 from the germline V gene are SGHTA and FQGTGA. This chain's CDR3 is CASSLGDPSYYGYTF. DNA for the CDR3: TGTGCCAGCAGCTTAGGGGACCCCTCTTACTATGGCTACACCTTC.

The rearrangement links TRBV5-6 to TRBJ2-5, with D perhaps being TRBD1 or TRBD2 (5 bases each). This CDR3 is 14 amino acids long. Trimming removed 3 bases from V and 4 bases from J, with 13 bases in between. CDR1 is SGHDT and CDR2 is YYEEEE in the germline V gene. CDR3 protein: CASSSGPQGETQYF. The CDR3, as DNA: TGTGCCAGCAGCTCGGGACCGCAAGGAGAGACCCAGTACTTC.

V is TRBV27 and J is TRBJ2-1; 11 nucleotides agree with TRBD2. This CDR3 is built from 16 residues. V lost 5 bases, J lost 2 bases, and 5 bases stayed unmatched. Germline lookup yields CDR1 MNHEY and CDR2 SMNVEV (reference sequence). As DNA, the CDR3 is TGTGCCAGCAGTACGATAGCGGGAGGGCCCTACAATGAGCAGTTCTTC. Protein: CASSTIAGGPYNEQFF.

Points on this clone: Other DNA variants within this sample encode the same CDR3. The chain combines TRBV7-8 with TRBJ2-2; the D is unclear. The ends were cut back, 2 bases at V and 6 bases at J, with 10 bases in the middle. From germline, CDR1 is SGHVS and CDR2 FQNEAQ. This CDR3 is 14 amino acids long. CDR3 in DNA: TGTGCCAGCAGCTTAACAGAGGCGGCCGGGGAGCTGTTTTTT. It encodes CASSLTEAAGELFF.

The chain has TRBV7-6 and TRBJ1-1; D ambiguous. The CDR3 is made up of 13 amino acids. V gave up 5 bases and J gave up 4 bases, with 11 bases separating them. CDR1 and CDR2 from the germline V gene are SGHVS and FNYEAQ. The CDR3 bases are TGTGCCAGCAGCAGGGAGCAGCGCACTGAAGCTTTCTTT. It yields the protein CASSREQRTEAFF. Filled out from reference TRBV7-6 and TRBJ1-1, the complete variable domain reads GAGVSQSPRYKVTKRGQDVALRCDPISGHVSLYWYRQALGQGPEFLTYFNYEAQQDKSGLPNDRFSAERPEGSISTLTIQRTEQRDSAMYRCASSREQRTEAFFGQGTRLTVV.